This TCR beta chain is drawn from a study of spatial heterogeneity in lung cancer. Looking at the study overall: The study consistently detected more beta-chain than alpha-chain sequences. As counted in raw reads, each unique TCR and UMI combination appeared more than ten times on average.

Time point noted: sample taken at primary tumor resection. Tumor, nontumor lung or frozen PBMC supplied whole RNA that was sequenced unsorted. TCRdb fed the 5' RACE reads into MiXCR, producing one record per CDR3 protein. Of 77,000 or so distinct CDR3 sequences listed, about 20% are singletons. Trimming stripped 1 base from V and 7 bases from J, with 14 bases between. Per the germline V gene, CDR1 is MGHRA and CDR2 is YSYEKL. The CDR3 contains 15 residues. This clonotype was counted only a few times. V is TRBV4-1 and J is TRBJ2-1; TRBD2 is a possible D gene (6 bases). Sequencing used PBMCs, obtained at surgery. The clonotype comes from a male donor with early-stage non-small cell lung cancer. The CDR3 nucleotides read TGCGCCAGCAGCCAAGCGGGAGAAAGTTCGAATGAGCAGTTCTTC. Translation gives CASSQAGESSNEQFF.